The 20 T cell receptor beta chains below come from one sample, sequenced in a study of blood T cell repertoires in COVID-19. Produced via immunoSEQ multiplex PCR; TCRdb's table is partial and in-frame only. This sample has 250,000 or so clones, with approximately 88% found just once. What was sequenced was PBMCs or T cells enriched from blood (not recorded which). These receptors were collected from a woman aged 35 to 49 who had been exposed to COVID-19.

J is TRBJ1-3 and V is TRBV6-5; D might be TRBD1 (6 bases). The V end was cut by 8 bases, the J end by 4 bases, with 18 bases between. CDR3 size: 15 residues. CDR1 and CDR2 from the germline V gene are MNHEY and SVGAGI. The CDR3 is CASRRGGNEGNTIYF. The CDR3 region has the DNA TGTGCCAGCCGTAGGGGGGGCAACGAAGGAAACACCATATATTTT.

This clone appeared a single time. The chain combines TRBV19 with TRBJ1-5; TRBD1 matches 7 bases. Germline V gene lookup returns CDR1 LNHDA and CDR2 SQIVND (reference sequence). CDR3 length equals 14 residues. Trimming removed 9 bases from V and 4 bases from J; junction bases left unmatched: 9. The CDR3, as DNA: TGTGCCAGCACAGGGCAGGGGGGAAATCAGCCCCAGCATTTT. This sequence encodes CASTGQGGNQPQHF. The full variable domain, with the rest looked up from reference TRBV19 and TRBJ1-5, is DGGITQSPKYLFRKEGQNVTLSCEQNLNHDAMYWYRQDPGQGLRLIYYSQIVNDFQKGDIAEGYSVSREKKESFPLTVTSAQKNPTAFYLCASTGQGGNQPQHFGDGTRLSIL.

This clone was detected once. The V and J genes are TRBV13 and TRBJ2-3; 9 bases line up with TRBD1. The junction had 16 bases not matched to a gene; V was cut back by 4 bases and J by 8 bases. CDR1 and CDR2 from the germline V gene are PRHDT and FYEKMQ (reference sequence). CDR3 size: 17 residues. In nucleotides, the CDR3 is TGTGCCAGCAGCTCCTGGACAGGGGAGGCTATAATAGGTACGCAGTATTTT. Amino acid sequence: CASSSWTGEAIIGTQYF.

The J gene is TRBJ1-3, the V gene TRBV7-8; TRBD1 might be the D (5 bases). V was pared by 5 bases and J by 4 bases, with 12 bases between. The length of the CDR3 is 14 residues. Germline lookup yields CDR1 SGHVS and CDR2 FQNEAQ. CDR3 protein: CASSGGLSGNTIYF. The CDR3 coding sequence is TGTGCCAGCAGCGGGGGACTATCGGGAAACACCATATATTTT.

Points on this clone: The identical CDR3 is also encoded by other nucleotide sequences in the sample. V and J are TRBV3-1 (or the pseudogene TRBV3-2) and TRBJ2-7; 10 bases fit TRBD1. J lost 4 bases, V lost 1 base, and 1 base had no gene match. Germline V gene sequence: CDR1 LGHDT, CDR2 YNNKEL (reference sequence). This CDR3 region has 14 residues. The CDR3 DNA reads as TGTGCCAGCAGCCAAGCGGGACAGGGGTACGAGCAGTACTTC. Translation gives CASSQAGQGYEQYF.

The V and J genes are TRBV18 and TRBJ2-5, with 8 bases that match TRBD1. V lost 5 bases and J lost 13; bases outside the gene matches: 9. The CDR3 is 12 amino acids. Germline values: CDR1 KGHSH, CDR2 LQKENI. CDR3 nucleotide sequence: TGTGCCAGCTCAGGAGGACAGGGAAAACCGTACTTC. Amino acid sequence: CASSGGQGKPYF.

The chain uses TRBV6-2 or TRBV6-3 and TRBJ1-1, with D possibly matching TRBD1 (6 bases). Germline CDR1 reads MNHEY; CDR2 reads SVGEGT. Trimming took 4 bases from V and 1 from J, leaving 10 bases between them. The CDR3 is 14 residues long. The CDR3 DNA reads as TGTGCCAGCAGTTCATCCAGGGGGAACACTGAAGCTTTCTTT. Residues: CASSSSRGNTEAFF.

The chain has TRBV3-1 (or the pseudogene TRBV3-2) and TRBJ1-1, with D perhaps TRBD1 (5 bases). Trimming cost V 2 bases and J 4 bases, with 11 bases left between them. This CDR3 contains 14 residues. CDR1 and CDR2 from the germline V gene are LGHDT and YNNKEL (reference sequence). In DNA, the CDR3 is TGTGCCAGCAGCCAACTCCACGGGGGCACTGAAGCTTTCTTT. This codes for CASSQLHGGTEAFF.

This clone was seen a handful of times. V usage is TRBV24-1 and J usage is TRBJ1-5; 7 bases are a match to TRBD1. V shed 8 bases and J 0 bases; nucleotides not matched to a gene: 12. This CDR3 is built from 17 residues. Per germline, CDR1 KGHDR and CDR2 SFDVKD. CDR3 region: CATIPARGCDSNQPQHF. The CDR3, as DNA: TGTGCCACCATCCCCGCCAGGGGGTGTGATAGCAATCAGCCCCAGCATTTT.

The CDR3 spells CATRRAQEYDEQFF. The CDR3 DNA reads TGTGCCACGCGGAGGGCCCAAGAATATGATGAGCAGTTCTTC. V is TRBV19 and J is TRBJ2-1, with a possible D match to TRBD2 (6 bases). This CDR3 contains 14 residues. Trimming took off 10 bases at V and 8 bases at J, with 21 bases between the two ends. Germline-derived CDR1 and CDR2 are LNHDA and SQIVND (reference sequence).

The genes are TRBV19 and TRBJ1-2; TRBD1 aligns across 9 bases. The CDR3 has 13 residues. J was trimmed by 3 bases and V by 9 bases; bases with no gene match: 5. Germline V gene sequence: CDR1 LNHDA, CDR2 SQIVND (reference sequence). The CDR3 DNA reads TGTGCCAGCAGGAGACAGGGGGACTATGGCTACACCTTC. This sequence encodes CASRRQGDYGYTF.

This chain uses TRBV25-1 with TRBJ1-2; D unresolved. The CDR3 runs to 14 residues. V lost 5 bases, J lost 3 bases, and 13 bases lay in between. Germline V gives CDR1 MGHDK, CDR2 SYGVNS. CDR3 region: CASSRWSLDYGYTF. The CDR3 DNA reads TGTGCCAGCAGTAGGTGGAGTTTGGACTATGGCTACACCTTC.

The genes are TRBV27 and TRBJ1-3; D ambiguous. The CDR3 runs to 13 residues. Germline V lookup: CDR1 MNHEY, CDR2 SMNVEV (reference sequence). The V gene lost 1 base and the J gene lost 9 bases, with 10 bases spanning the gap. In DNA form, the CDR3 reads TGTGCCAGCAGTTTATGGTCGGAGGGCACCATATATTTT. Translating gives CASSLWSEGTIYF.

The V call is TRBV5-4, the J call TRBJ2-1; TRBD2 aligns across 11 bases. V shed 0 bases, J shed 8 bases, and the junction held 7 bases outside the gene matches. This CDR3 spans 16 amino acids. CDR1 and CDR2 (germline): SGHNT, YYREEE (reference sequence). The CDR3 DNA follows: TGTGCCAGCAGCTTGGCCAGGCTAGCGGGAGGCCATGAGCAGTTCTTC. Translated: CASSLARLAGGHEQFF. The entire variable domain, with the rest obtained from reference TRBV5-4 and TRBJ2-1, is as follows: ETGVTQSPTHLIKTRGQQVTLRCSSQSGHNTVSWYQQALGQGPQFIFQYYREEENGRGNFPPRFSGLQFPNYSSELNVNALELDDSALYLCASSLARLAGGHEQFFGPGTRLTVL.

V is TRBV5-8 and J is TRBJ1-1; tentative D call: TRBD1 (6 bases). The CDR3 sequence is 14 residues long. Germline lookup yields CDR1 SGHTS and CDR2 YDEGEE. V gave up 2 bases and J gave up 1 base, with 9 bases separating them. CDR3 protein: CASSLLTGNTEAFF. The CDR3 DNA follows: TGTGCCAGCAGCTTACTGACAGGGAACACTGAAGCTTTCTTT.

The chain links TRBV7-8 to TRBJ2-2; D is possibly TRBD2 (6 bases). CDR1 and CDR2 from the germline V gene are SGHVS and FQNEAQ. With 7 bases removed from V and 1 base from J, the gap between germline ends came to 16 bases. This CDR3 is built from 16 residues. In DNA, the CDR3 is TGTGCCAGCACCCCTCGAGGCGGGATGAACACCGGGGAGCTGTTTTTT. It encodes CASTPRGGMNTGELFF. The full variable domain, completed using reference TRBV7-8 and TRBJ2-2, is GAGVSQSPRYKVAKRGQDVALRCDPISGHVSLFWYQQALGQGPEFLTYFQNEAQLDKSGLPSDRFFAERPEGSVSTLKIQRTQQEDSAVYLCASTPRGGMNTGELFFGEGSRLTVL.

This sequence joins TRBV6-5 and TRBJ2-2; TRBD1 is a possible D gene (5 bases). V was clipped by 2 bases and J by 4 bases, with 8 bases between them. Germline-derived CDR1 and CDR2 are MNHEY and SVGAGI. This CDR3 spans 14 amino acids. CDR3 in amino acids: CASSYRGLTGELFF. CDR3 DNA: TGTGCCAGCAGTTACAGGGGTCTCACCGGGGAGCTGTTTTTT.

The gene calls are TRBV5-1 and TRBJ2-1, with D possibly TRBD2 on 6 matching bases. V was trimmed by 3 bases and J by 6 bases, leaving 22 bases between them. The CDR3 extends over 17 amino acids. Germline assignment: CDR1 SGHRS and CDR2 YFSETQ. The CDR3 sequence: CASSSPGWGGGSNEQFF. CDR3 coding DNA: TGCGCCAGCAGCTCCCCTGGTTGGGGTGGAGGGTCCAATGAGCAGTTCTTC.

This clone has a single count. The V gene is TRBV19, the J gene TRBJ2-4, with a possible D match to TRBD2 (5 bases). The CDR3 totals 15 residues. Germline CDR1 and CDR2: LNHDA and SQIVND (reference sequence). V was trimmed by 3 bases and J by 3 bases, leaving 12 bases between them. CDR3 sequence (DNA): TGTGCCAGTAGTATGGAGGACCTAGGCAAAAACATTCAGTACTTC. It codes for CASSMEDLGKNIQYF.

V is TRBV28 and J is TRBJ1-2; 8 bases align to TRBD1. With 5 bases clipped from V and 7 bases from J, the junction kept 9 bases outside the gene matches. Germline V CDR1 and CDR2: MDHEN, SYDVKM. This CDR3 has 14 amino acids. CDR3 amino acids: CASSPYSDRAGYTF. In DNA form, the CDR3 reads TGTGCCAGCAGTCCCTATTCGGACAGGGCTGGCTACACCTTC.